The 30 T cell receptor beta chains below all came from one sample that was sequenced in a study of blood T cell repertoires in COVID-19. Using immunoSEQ multiplex PCR, the repertoire was profiled, and TCRdb retains in-frame clones only, with some absent. The sample lists roughly 110,000 clones, about 85% occurring once. Sequenced sample: peripheral blood. These receptors came from a man aged 40-55 years with acute or convalescent COVID-19.

The chain employs TRBV12-3 or TRBV12-4 and TRBJ2-1; tentative D call: TRBD1 (5 bases). The V end was cut by 7 bases, the J end by 9 bases, with 7 bases between. The CDR3 loop spans 10 amino acids. DNA for the CDR3: TGTGCCAGCATGGGGCCTGAGCAGTTCTTC. Amino acids: CASMGPEQFF.

The genes are TRBV5-1 and TRBJ1-2; perhaps TRBD1 as D (5 bases). Germline-derived CDR1 and CDR2 are SGHRS and YFSETQ. Trimming pared 4 bases from V and 4 bases from J, leaving 20 bases between. CDR3 length: 16 residues. CDR3 bases: TGCGCCAGCAGCCGGATGGAAGGGGCCAACTTCTATGGCTACACCTTC. This codes for CASSRMEGANFYGYTF.

CDR3 bases: TGTGCCAGTAATCGAGCGGGAGTACGCAATGAGCAGTTCTTC. Residues: CASNRAGVRNEQFF. The chain is built from TRBV19 and TRBJ2-1, with 8 bases identical to TRBD2. The CDR3 has 14 amino acids. Germline CDR1 reads LNHDA; CDR2 reads SQIVND (reference sequence). The J segment lost 6 bases and the V segment lost 7 bases, leaving 8 bases of the junction unmatched. The full variable domain, rest sourced from reference TRBV19 and TRBJ2-1, is DGGITQSPKYLFRKEGQNVTLSCEQNLNHDAMYWYRQDPGQGLRLIYYSQIVNDFQKGDIAEGYSVSREKKESFPLTVTSAQKNPTAFYLCASNRAGVRNEQFFGPGTRLTVL.

The rearrangement uses TRBV6-5 and TRBJ1-4, with D maybe TRBD1 (6 bases). CDR1 is MNHEY, CDR2 SVGAGI, per germline. This CDR3 is 15 amino acids long. V was trimmed by 6 bases and J by 8 bases, leaving 19 bases between them. The CDR3 reads CASSSTVQGWEKLFF. The CDR3 nucleotides read TGTGCCAGCAGCTCCACCGTACAGGGTTGGGAAAAACTGTTTTTT.

The genes are TRBV19 and TRBJ2-3, with 9 bases lining up with TRBD2. The CDR3 is made up of 15 amino acids. Germline V lookup: CDR1 LNHDA, CDR2 SQIVND (reference sequence). The V segment lost 3 bases and the J segment 6 bases; nucleotides outside the gene matches: 7. CDR3 in amino acids: CASSMSSGSMDTQYF. CDR3 nucleotides: TGTGCCAGTAGTATGAGTAGCGGGAGCATGGATACGCAGTATTTT.

The chain uses TRBV7-2 and TRBJ2-5, with 8 bases fitting TRBD2. Germline CDR1 and CDR2: SGHTA and FQGNSA. There are 15 residues in the CDR3. V shed 5 bases and J 9 bases; nucleotides not matched to a gene: 14. The CDR3 DNA reads TGTGCCAGCAGCAAATTGGAACAGTCGCGGGGGGCCCAGTACTTC. Translating gives CASSKLEQSRGAQYF.

The chain couples TRBV30 to TRBJ1-4, with 9 bases that match TRBD1. Looked up from germline, CDR1 is GTSNPN and CDR2 is SVGIG (reference sequence). J gave up 7 bases and V 4 bases, and 7 bases lay outside the gene matches. This CDR3 has 14 residues. DNA of the CDR3: TGTGCCTGGACCCCTGGGACAGGGATTGAAAAACTGTTTTTT. It yields the protein CAWTPGTGIEKLFF.

The chain uses TRBV7-2 and TRBJ1-2; unclear D gene. V was shortened by 5 bases and J by 1 base, with 8 bases between the two germline ends. The CDR3 length is 13 residues. Germline CDR1 SGHTA, CDR2 FQGNSA. In DNA form, the CDR3 reads TGTGCCAGCAGCCTACAGCTTAACTATGGCTACACCTTC. Its protein is CASSLQLNYGYTF.

The V gene is TRBV7-9, the J gene TRBJ1-2, with D possibly matching TRBD1 (5 bases). CDR1 SEHNR and CDR2 FQNEAQ come from the germline V gene (reference sequence). Trimming stripped 5 bases from V and 8 bases from J, with 12 bases between. The CDR3 contains 12 residues. The CDR3 DNA follows: TGTGCCAGCAGCCCTAGACAGAGAGGCTACACCTTC. Translated: CASSPRQRGYTF.

The rearrangement links TRBV10-3 to TRBJ2-7, with D possibly being TRBD2 (6 bases). V was trimmed by 3 bases and J by 6 bases, leaving 18 bases between them. CDR1 and CDR2 (germline): ENHRY, SYGVKD. The CDR3 spans 15 residues. The CDR3 sequence is CAISELDSGRSEQYF. CDR3 DNA sequence: TGTGCCATCAGTGAACTTGACAGCGGGCGATCCGAGCAGTACTTC.

V is TRBV4-1 and J is TRBJ2-1; the D gene is possibly TRBD2 (5 bases). Germline V gene data show CDR1 as MGHRA and CDR2 as YSYEKL. With 0 bases removed from V and 3 bases from J, the gap between germline ends came to 18 bases. This CDR3 is 18 amino acids long. CDR3 residues: CASSQDSAGGFLYNEQFF. CDR3 in DNA: TGCGCCAGCAGCCAAGATTCGGCGGGTGGGTTCCTCTACAATGAGCAGTTCTTC.

This clone has just one count. This chain connects TRBV27 to TRBJ1-1; TRBD1 agrees at 8 bases. CDR1 is MNHEY and CDR2 is SMNVEV in the germline V gene (reference sequence). The CDR3 has 16 amino acids. Trimming cost V 5 bases and J 0 bases; bases outside gene matches: 8. The CDR3 DNA reads TGTGCCAGCAGTCCAGGGACAGGCATCATGAACACTGAAGCTTTCTTT. This translates into CASSPGTGIMNTEAFF.

The V and J genes are TRBV6-5 and TRBJ2-3; D is possibly TRBD2 (6 bases). CDR1 and CDR2 (germline): MNHEY, SVGAGI. CDR3 size: 13 residues. Trimming took 8 bases from V and 6 from J, leaving 15 bases between them. The CDR3 bases are TGTGCCAGCTCTCAGCGTGGGGGGGATACGCAGTATTTT. It is translated as CASSQRGGDTQYF.

The chain uses TRBV5-4 and TRBJ1-2; 9 positions agree with TRBD1. V lost 3 bases to trimming and J lost 5 bases; unmatched junction nucleotides: 17. The V gene's germline CDR1 is SGHNT and CDR2 YYREEE (reference sequence). The CDR3 is made up of 18 amino acids. CDR3 nucleotides: TGTGCCAGCAGCTGGGGGACAGGGAAGCTCATCCGGAGTTATGGCTACACCTTC. This encodes CASSWGTGKLIRSYGYTF.

The chain carries TRBV6-5 and TRBJ2-2, with TRBD1 matching over 9 bases. The CDR3 covers 13 residues. The germline V gene encodes CDR1 MNHEY and CDR2 SVGAGI. Germline trimming cut 8 bases from V and 5 bases from J; bases unmatched to any gene: 3. CDR3 in DNA: TGTGCCAGCGCCGGACAGGGGACCGGGGAGCTGTTTTTT. Its translation: CASAGQGTGELFF.

This clone was seen a few times. V is TRBV6-5 and J is TRBJ2-1; 15 nucleotides agree with TRBD2. After removal of 6 bases from V and 10 bases from J, the junction contained 1 base not matched to a gene. Germline-derived CDR1 and CDR2 are MNHEY and SVGAGI. CDR3 length: 13 amino acids. CDR3 DNA sequence: TGTGCCAGCAGCGGGACTAGCGGGGGGGAGCAGTTCTTC. This sequence encodes CASSGTSGGEQFF.

The chain couples TRBV13 to TRBJ1-6; a weak D match, TRBD1 (5 bases). Looked up from germline, CDR1 is PRHDT and CDR2 is FYEKMQ (reference sequence). This CDR3 has 13 residues. The V gene lost 5 bases and the J gene lost 11 bases, with 13 bases spanning the gap. The CDR3 here is CASSPDRFTPLHF. Written as DNA, the CDR3 is TGTGCCAGCAGCCCCGACAGATTTACACCCCTCCACTTT.

The chain combines TRBV6-5 with TRBJ1-2; 7 bases match TRBD1. J was trimmed by 5 bases and V by 6 bases; bases with no gene match: 3. This CDR3 comprises 12 residues. Germline V gene lookup returns CDR1 MNHEY and CDR2 SVGAGI. The CDR3 sequence is CASRAGGYGYTF. In nucleotides, the CDR3 is TGTGCCAGCAGGGCAGGGGGGTATGGCTACACCTTC.

The V gene is TRBV2, the J gene TRBJ1-4; TRBD1 matches 9 bases. The CDR3 consists of 14 residues. After removal of 5 bases from V and 6 bases from J, the junction contained 4 bases not matched to a gene. CDR1 and CDR2 from the germline V gene are SNHLY and FYNNEI. The CDR3 region is CASSRDRADEKLFF. CDR3 DNA sequence: TGTGCCAGCAGTCGGGACAGGGCGGATGAAAAACTGTTTTTT.

The chain employs TRBV6-2 or TRBV6-3 and TRBJ2-7, with TRBD2 as a possible D gene (6 bases). From germline, CDR1 is MNHEY and CDR2 SVGEGT. This CDR3 spans 13 amino acids. V was pared by 3 bases and J by 12 bases, with 18 bases between. The CDR3 loop is CASSYPAGGTPYF. The CDR3 DNA reads TGTGCCAGCAGTTATCCGGCGGGCGGGACCCCGTACTTC.

The chain links TRBV5-1 to TRBJ2-2; perhaps TRBD1 as D (5 bases). Per the germline V gene, CDR1 is SGHRS and CDR2 is YFSETQ. The CDR3 extends over 12 amino acids. Trimming stripped 7 bases from V and 1 base from J, with 5 bases between. CDR3 nucleotides: TGCGCCAGCGGACAGAACACCGGGGAGCTGTTTTTT. Its translation is CASGQNTGELFF.

The chain employs TRBV9 and TRBJ2-1, with 7 bases matching TRBD1. Germline CDR1 SGDLS, CDR2 YYNGEE. V lost 4 bases and J lost 1; bases outside the gene matches: 5. The CDR3 loop spans 15 amino acids. The CDR3 spells CASSPRQGSYNEQFF. The CDR3 DNA is TGTGCCAGCAGCCCCAGACAGGGTTCCTACAATGAGCAGTTCTTC.

The chain combines TRBV10-3 with TRBJ1-5; unclear D gene. This CDR3 is 15 amino acids long. V was trimmed by 3 bases and J by 0 bases, leaving 9 bases between them. The germline V gene has CDR1 ENHRY and CDR2 SYGVKD. Here the CDR3 DNA reads TGTGCCATCAGTGACACCACCTATAGCAATCAGCCCCAGCATTTT. It codes for CAISDTTYSNQPQHF.

The rearrangement uses TRBV7-3 and TRBJ2-1, with no clear D. V was shortened by 1 base and J by 5 bases, with 6 bases between the two germline ends. The CDR3 is 13 amino acids. CDR1 and CDR2 from the germline V gene are SGHTA and FQGTGA. CDR3 residues: CASSLSVNNEQFF. CDR3 DNA: TGTGCCAGCAGCTTAAGTGTCAACAATGAGCAGTTCTTC.

This sequence joins TRBV2 and TRBJ2-1; D unclear. The CDR3 runs to 13 residues. Between the trimmed V and J ends, which lost 6 bases and 2 bases, there was a span of 8 bases. Per germline, CDR1 SNHLY and CDR2 FYNNEI. The CDR3 DNA is TGTGCCAGCAGCGACTCACCCTACAATGAGCAGTTCTTC. Its translation: CASSDSPYNEQFF. Using reference TRBV2 and TRBJ2-1 for the parts outside the CDR3, the full variable domain is EPEVTQTPSHQVTQMGQEVILRCVPISNHLYFYWYRQILGQKVEFLVSFYNNEISEKSEIFDDQFSVERPDGSNFTLKIRSTKLEDSAMYFCASSDSPYNEQFFGPGTRLTVL.

The gene calls are TRBV29-1 and TRBJ2-2; a possible D gene is TRBD2 (5 bases). V dropped 6 bases and J dropped 2 bases, with 7 bases sitting between them. The CDR3 length is 12 residues. CDR1 and CDR2 from the germline V gene are SQVTM and ANQGSEA. CDR3 sequence: CSVTRNTGELFF. The CDR3 region has the DNA TGCAGCGTAACTAGAAACACCGGGGAGCTGTTTTTT.

The V gene is TRBV7-3, the J gene TRBJ2-1; D might be TRBD1 (5 bases). V lost 0 bases and J lost 9, with 9 bases in between. Germline values: CDR1 SGHTA, CDR2 FQGTGA. The CDR3 consists of 13 residues. The CDR3 is CASSLTFRGEQFF. CDR3 nucleotides: TGTGCCAGCAGCTTAACCTTTAGGGGTGAGCAGTTCTTC.

This chain uses TRBV7-9 with TRBJ2-7; D gene uncertain. Deletions cut 0 bases from V and 6 bases from J, with 3 bases between. Germline V gives CDR1 SEHNR, CDR2 FQNEAQ (reference sequence). The CDR3 totals 11 residues. The DNA of the CDR3 is TGTGCCAGCAGCTTAGCGCGCGAGCAGTACTTC. Its translation is CASSLAREQYF.

The rearrangement joins TRBV2 to TRBJ2-3; 8 bases line up with TRBD1. J gave up 4 bases and V 6 bases, and 6 bases lay outside the gene matches. CDR1 and CDR2 (germline): SNHLY, FYNNEI. This CDR3 has 14 residues. CDR3 region: CASSQDRAPDTQYF. In DNA, the CDR3 is TGTGCCAGCAGCCAGGACAGGGCCCCAGATACGCAGTATTTT.

This sequence joins TRBV4-1 and TRBJ1-1, with 9 bases lining up with TRBD1. In germline, CDR1 is MGHRA, CDR2 YSYEKL. The junction had 6 bases not matched to a gene; V was cut back by 4 bases and J by 6 bases. This CDR3 contains 14 residues. Here the CDR3 DNA reads TGCGCCAGCAGCCGGGACAGGGAACAGGCTGAAGCTTTCTTT. Protein product: CASSRDREQAEAFF.